The 21 T cell receptor beta chains below were found in one sample sequenced in a study of blood T cell repertoires in COVID-19. Clones were sequenced by immunoSEQ multiplex PCR, and TCRdb holds only the in-frame ones, with some missing. The table includes about 350,000 clones, 87% detected once. The sequenced sample consisted of peripheral blood. These TCRs come from a woman aged 45-59 years with COVID-19, enrolled during active disease.

There are a few counts of this clone. This chain links TRBV9 with TRBJ2-3, with D hard to call. CDR1 and CDR2 from the germline V gene are SGDLS and YYNGEE. The V gene lost 2 bases and the J gene lost 4 bases, with 8 bases spanning the gap. This CDR3 is 13 amino acids long. CDR3 sequence: CASSVHESDTQYF. CDR3 DNA: TGTGCCAGCAGCGTGCATGAGTCAGATACGCAGTATTTT.

The rearrangement links TRBV27 to TRBJ1-1; TRBD1 matches 7 bases. V shed 5 bases, J shed 11 bases, and the junction held 8 bases outside the gene matches. Germline V CDR1 and CDR2: MNHEY, SMNVEV (reference sequence). This CDR3 is 12 amino acids long. The CDR3 sequence: CASSKNTGVAFF. CDR3 in DNA: TGTGCCAGCAGTAAAAATACAGGGGTTGCTTTCTTT.

This clone was counted a single time. The V call is TRBV19, the J call TRBJ2-7, with TRBD1 matching over 9 bases. The CDR3 is made up of 14 amino acids. Germline-derived CDR1 and CDR2 are LNHDA and SQIVND (reference sequence). Losses at the gene ends were 4 bases for V and 2 bases for J; bases not matched to a gene: 3. CDR3 sequence: CASSTGQGTYEQYF. The DNA of the CDR3 is TGTGCCAGTAGTACGGGACAGGGAACCTACGAGCAGTACTTC.

This rearrangement joins TRBV10-3 to TRBJ1-5; 9 bases map to TRBD1. The ends lost 10 bases at V and 4 bases at J; junction bases unmatched: 5. CDR1 is ENHRY, CDR2 SYGVKD, per germline. The CDR3 consists of 13 residues. The CDR3: CATRDRANQPQHF. CDR3 DNA sequence: TGTGCCACACGGGACAGGGCTAATCAGCCCCAGCATTTT.

This clone came up once. The chain links TRBV27 to TRBJ1-2, with 7 bases lining up with TRBD1. Germline lookup yields CDR1 MNHEY and CDR2 SMNVEV (reference sequence). The junction had 11 bases not matched to a gene; V was cut back by 6 bases and J by 1 base. This CDR3 is built from 16 residues. This CDR3 is CASSRQGPGGNYGYTF. In DNA, the CDR3 is TGTGCCAGCAGCCGACAGGGCCCTGGGGGTAACTATGGCTACACCTTC.

This chain connects TRBV5-8 to TRBJ2-3; 7 nucleotides match TRBD2. Germline values: CDR1 SGHTS, CDR2 YDEGEE. V dropped 1 base and J dropped 1; count of bases not matched to a gene: 0. CDR3 size: 14 residues. The CDR3: CASSLTSGTDTQYF. The CDR3 DNA sequence: TGTGCCAGCAGCTTGACTAGCGGCACAGATACGCAGTATTTT.

This chain uses TRBV19 with TRBJ2-2; TRBD1 matches 10 bases. Per germline, CDR1 LNHDA and CDR2 SQIVND (reference sequence). The CDR3 runs 14 residues. The ends lost 11 bases at V and 7 bases at J; junction bases unmatched: 10. This CDR3 is CAARTGGSFGELFF. The CDR3 nucleotides are TGTGCCGCCCGGACAGGGGGAAGTTTCGGGGAGCTGTTTTTT.

Here the CDR3 reads CASSQTNRRGMANEKLFF. DNA of the CDR3: TGTGCCAGCAGCCAAACTAATCGCAGGGGGATGGCTAATGAAAAACTGTTTTTT. This chain uses TRBV3-1 (or the pseudogene TRBV3-2) with TRBJ1-4, with 7 bases matching TRBD1. The ends lost 2 bases at V and 3 bases at J; junction bases unmatched: 12. Germline V lookup: CDR1 LGHDT, CDR2 YNNKEL (reference sequence). The CDR3 contains 18 residues.

J is TRBJ2-7 and V is TRBV11-3, with 8 bases matching TRBD2. The germline gives CDR1 SGHNT, CDR2 YENEEA. Trimming cost V 1 base and J 6 bases; bases outside gene matches: 11. The length of the CDR3 is 16 residues. Here the CDR3 reads CASSLGVSGSRGEQYF. Written as DNA, the CDR3 is TGTGCCAGCAGCTTAGGGGTGAGCGGGAGTAGAGGCGAGCAGTACTTC.

DNA for the CDR3: TGTGCCAGCAGCCTATCTTTCTCCGGGGAGCTGTTTTTT. Protein: CASSLSFSGELFF. The V gene is TRBV3-1 (or the pseudogene TRBV3-2), the J gene TRBJ2-2; D ambiguous. The CDR3 has 13 residues. V was trimmed by 4 bases and J by 6 bases, leaving 9 bases between them. The germline V gene has CDR1 LGHDT and CDR2 YNNKEL (reference sequence).

The chain joins TRBV19 to TRBJ2-3; a possible D gene is TRBD1 (6 bases). Germline assignment: CDR1 LNHDA and CDR2 SQIVND (reference sequence). The CDR3 is 16 residues long. V lost 3 bases to trimming and J lost 3 bases, with 16 bases between them. The CDR3 DNA sequence: TGTGCCAGTAGTATGGGGGTACAGGGTTGGACAGATACGCAGTATTTT. It encodes CASSMGVQGWTDTQYF. Variable domain in full (rest from reference TRBV19 and TRBJ2-3): DGGITQSPKYLFRKEGQNVTLSCEQNLNHDAMYWYRQDPGQGLRLIYYSQIVNDFQKGDIAEGYSVSREKKESFPLTVTSAQKNPTAFYLCASSMGVQGWTDTQYFGPGTRLTVL.

This clone occurred once. The chain has TRBV27 and TRBJ1-1, with TRBD1 identical over 7 bases. J lost 5 bases, V lost 6 bases, and 12 bases had no gene match. Looked up from germline, CDR1 is MNHEY and CDR2 is SMNVEV (reference sequence). This CDR3 is built from 15 residues. The CDR3 nucleotides are TGTGCCAGCAGCTCCGCTGGGACAGTGCGGACTGAAGCTTTCTTT. As protein: CASSSAGTVRTEAFF.

This CDR3 reads CASSQGTSGRANYEQYF. CDR3 DNA: TGCGCCAGCAGCCAAGGAACTAGCGGGAGGGCCAACTACGAGCAGTACTTC. V usage is TRBV4-1 and J usage is TRBJ2-7; 13 nucleotides align to TRBD2. Unmatched junction bases numbered 6, after V lost 1 base and J lost 3 bases. Germline lookup yields CDR1 MGHRA and CDR2 YSYEKL. CDR3 size: 17 residues.

This chain uses TRBV5-6 with TRBJ2-3, with TRBD1 as a possible D gene (6 bases). Per the germline V gene, CDR1 is SGHDT and CDR2 is YYEEEE. Trimming pared 4 bases from V and 4 bases from J, leaving 16 bases between. CDR3 length: 15 amino acids. The CDR3 reads CASSNLGQSPDTQYF. The DNA of the CDR3 is TGTGCCAGCAGCAATCTCGGACAGTCGCCAGATACGCAGTATTTT.

This clone was observed once. V gene TRBV18 combines with J gene TRBJ2-1; 13 bases are a match to TRBD2. CDR3 length: 16 amino acids. CDR1 is KGHSH, CDR2 LQKENI, per germline. Trimming at V came to 3 bases and at J to 8 bases, leaving 7 bases not matched to a gene. CDR3 sequence reads: CASSPPGLAGRDEQFF. CDR3 nucleotide sequence: TGTGCCAGCTCACCTCCGGGACTAGCGGGAAGAGATGAGCAGTTCTTC.

This chain connects TRBV5-1 to TRBJ2-2; TRBD2 matches at 7 bases. Per the germline V gene, CDR1 is SGHRS and CDR2 is YFSETQ. The CDR3 consists of 14 residues. The trim removed 3 bases at V and 4 bases at J, leaving 3 bases unmatched. For the CDR3, the DNA is TGCGCCAGCAGCTCATCGGGGGGCACCGGGGAGCTGTTTTTT. Translated, it gives CASSSSGGTGELFF.

The chain couples TRBV7-8 to TRBJ2-5; 10 nucleotides align to TRBD2. In germline, CDR1 is SGHVS, CDR2 FQNEAQ. V was pared by 4 bases and J by 4 bases, with 12 bases of the junction left unmatched. The CDR3 covers 17 residues. In DNA form, the CDR3 reads TGTGCCAGCAGCTCCCTACTACTAGCGGGGAAAGGAGAGACCCAGTACTTC. Translating it yields CASSSLLLAGKGETQYF. The entire variable domain, with the rest obtained from reference TRBV7-8 and TRBJ2-5, is as follows: GAGVSQSPRYKVAKRGQDVALRCDPISGHVSLFWYQQALGQGPEFLTYFQNEAQLDKSGLPSDRFFAERPEGSVSTLKIQRTQQEDSAVYLCASSSLLLAGKGETQYFGPGTRLLVL.

The CDR3 loop is CASSFQAGDNEQFF. Written as DNA, the CDR3 is TGTGCCAGCAGCTTCCAAGCGGGAGACAATGAGCAGTTCTTC. The chain carries TRBV5-8 and TRBJ2-1; 8 bases map to TRBD2. The length of the CDR3 is 14 residues. Trimming cost V 2 bases and J 5 bases; bases outside gene matches: 3. The V gene's germline CDR1 is SGHTS and CDR2 YDEGEE.

The J gene is TRBJ1-3, the V gene TRBV4-2, with TRBD1 matching over 9 bases. Germline CDR1 reads LGHNA; CDR2 reads YNFKEQ. The junction had 13 bases not matched to a gene; V was cut back by 1 base and J by 0 bases. The CDR3 is 20 amino acids. In nucleotides, the CDR3 is TGTGCCAGCAGCCAAGCCCGGACAGGGGACCTGTCTCACTCTGGAAACACCATATATTTT. Translated, it gives CASSQARTGDLSHSGNTIYF.

V usage is TRBV30 and J usage is TRBJ1-3, with D uncertain. The CDR3 contains 14 residues. V was trimmed by 2 bases and J by 4 bases, leaving 12 bases between them. Germline CDR1 is GTSNPN and CDR2 is SVGIG (reference sequence). The CDR3 loop reads CAWSPSHVGNTIYF. CDR3 nucleotide sequence: TGTGCCTGGAGTCCTTCACATGTGGGAAACACCATATATTTT.

The rearrangement uses TRBV15 and TRBJ2-5; tentative D call: TRBD1 (6 bases). V was trimmed by 3 bases and J by 5 bases, leaving 13 bases between them. The CDR3 is made up of 14 amino acids. The germline gives CDR1 LNHNV, CDR2 YYDKDF (reference sequence). CDR3 sequence: CATSSQQGRETQYF. As DNA, the CDR3 is TGTGCCACCAGCAGTCAACAGGGCCGGGAGACCCAGTACTTC.